Below are 22 T cell receptor beta chains sequenced from a single sample in a study of blood T cell repertoires in COVID-19. Assay: immunoSEQ multiplex PCR; the TCRdb copy retains only in-frame clones and omits some. The sample shows approximately 230,000 clones, 88% of them seen only once. Material for sequencing was peripheral blood. The source of these receptors is an elderly man with acute or convalescent COVID-19.

The J gene is TRBJ1-3, the V gene TRBV9, with D tentatively TRBD1 (6 bases). V lost 3 bases to trimming and J lost 3 bases, with 13 bases between them. The CDR3 is made up of 15 amino acids. The V gene's germline CDR1 is SGDLS and CDR2 YYNGEE. Here the CDR3 reads CASSASGTFGNTIYF. DNA for the CDR3: TGTGCCAGCAGCGCCTCCGGGACATTTGGAAACACCATATATTTT.

The V gene is TRBV3-1 (or the pseudogene TRBV3-2), the J gene TRBJ1-1; 7 positions match TRBD1. Germline CDR1 reads LGHDT; CDR2 reads YNNKEL (reference sequence). Trimming took 1 base from V and 6 from J; bases not matched to a gene: 5. The CDR3 is 14 amino acids. The DNA for the CDR3 is TGTGCCAGCAGCCAAGTATCGACAGGGTCTGAAGCTTTCTTT. Protein: CASSQVSTGSEAFF.

V gene TRBV7-9 combines with J gene TRBJ2-2, with D possibly matching TRBD1 (5 bases). CDR1 is SEHNR and CDR2 is FQNEAQ in the germline V gene (reference sequence). The V and J ends lost 0 bases and 8 bases respectively, with 10 bases between them. The CDR3 spans 14 residues. CDR3 nucleotide sequence: TGTGCCAGCAGCTTAGCTGCACAGGTTGGGGAGCTGTTTTTT. Residues: CASSLAAQVGELFF.

This clone was observed a single time. The chain combines TRBV7-9 with TRBJ2-5; D is perhaps TRBD2 (5 bases). Germline V gene sequence: CDR1 SEHNR, CDR2 FQNEAQ (reference sequence). Trimming left V 5 bases short and J 3 bases short, with 13 bases between. CDR3 length equals 14 residues. CDR3 residues: CASSAPGSKETQYF. As DNA, the CDR3 is TGTGCCAGCAGCGCCCCGGGATCCAAAGAGACCCAGTACTTC.

V is TRBV18 and J is TRBJ1-6; 10 bases match TRBD1. Trimming at V came to 0 bases and at J to 0 bases, leaving 5 bases not matched to a gene. CDR1 KGHSH and CDR2 LQKENI come from the germline V gene. The CDR3 totals 19 residues. Written as DNA, the CDR3 is TGTGCCAGCTCACCACCGAGGACAGGGGGAAGCTCCTATAATTCACCCCTCCACTTT. Residues: CASSPPRTGGSSYNSPLHF.

This sequence joins TRBV3-1 (or the pseudogene TRBV3-2) and TRBJ1-1; 7 positions agree with TRBD1. Germline V gene data show CDR1 as LGHDT and CDR2 as YNNKEL (reference sequence). V was clipped by 1 base and J by 11 bases; unmatched bases: 10. This CDR3 region has 14 residues. The CDR3, as DNA: TGTGCCAGCAGCCAAGGGCCGGGACAGAGGGCGGCTTTCTTT. The encoded protein is CASSQGPGQRAAFF.

The V gene is TRBV21-1, the J gene TRBJ2-3; TRBD2, as called in the table, went unchecked against the DNA. TRBV21-1 is a listed pseudogene. The length of the CDR3 is 21 residues. CDR3 sequence: CASSKAVGLAGGGWCTDTQYF. CDR3 DNA sequence: TGTGCCAGCAGCAAAGCGGTAGGGCTAGCGGGGGGCGGGTGGTGCACAGATACGCAGTATTTT.

The rearrangement links TRBV3-1 (or the pseudogene TRBV3-2) to TRBJ2-7, with 8 bases identical to TRBD1. The CDR3 covers 16 residues. CDR1 LGHDT and CDR2 YNNKEL come from the germline V gene (reference sequence). V shed 1 base, J shed 3 bases, and the junction held 8 bases outside the gene matches. CDR3 amino acids: CASSQAPTGEDYEQYF. The CDR3 nucleotides read TGTGCCAGCAGCCAAGCTCCGACAGGGGAAGACTACGAGCAGTACTTC.

This CDR3 is CASSQTGNATF. The CDR3 DNA reads TGTGCCAGCAGCCAAACAGGGAATGCCACCTTC. The V gene is TRBV3-1 (or the pseudogene TRBV3-2), the J gene TRBJ1-2; D might be TRBD1 (6 bases). CDR3 length equals 11 residues. The germline CDR1 and CDR2 sequences are LGHDT and YNNKEL (reference sequence). Trimming cost V 2 bases and J 13 bases, with 11 bases left between them.

The chain recombines TRBV7-2 with TRBJ2-1; tentative D call: TRBD2 (5 bases). V lost 3 bases and J 12 bases, leaving 12 bases between the germline ends. Germline CDR1 and CDR2: SGHTA and FQGNSA. The CDR3 is 12 residues long. The CDR3 DNA follows: TGTGCCAGCAGCTTGATCGCTAGCTGGCAGTTCTTC. Translated: CASSLIASWQFF. Full variable domain (missing parts from reference TRBV7-2 and TRBJ2-1): GAGVSQSPSNKVTEKGKDVELRCDPISGHTALYWYRQSLGQGLEFLIYFQGNSAPDKSGLPSDRFSAERTGGSVSTLTIQRTQQEDSAVYLCASSLIASWQFFGPGTRLTVL.

V usage is TRBV6-1 and J usage is TRBJ2-2; D may be TRBD2 (6 bases). The CDR3 is made up of 13 amino acids. From germline, CDR1 is MNHNS and CDR2 SASEGT. The V gene lost 6 bases and the J gene lost 4 bases, with 9 bases spanning the gap. CDR3 coding DNA: TGTGCCAGCAGGGCCGGGGGCACCGGGGAGCTGTTTTTT. This sequence encodes CASRAGGTGELFF.

The chain carries TRBV9 and TRBJ1-6, with 8 bases fitting TRBD1. Germline V lookup: CDR1 SGDLS, CDR2 YYNGEE. The CDR3 has 16 residues. V was pared by 0 bases and J by 7 bases, with 6 bases of the junction left unmatched. CDR3 DNA: TGTGCCAGCAGCGTAGGCCCAGGGGGCGGAAATTCACCCCTCCACTTT. Translating it yields CASSVGPGGGNSPLHF.

The rearrangement uses TRBV7-3 and TRBJ1-6, with 8 bases aligning to TRBD1. Germline V gene lookup returns CDR1 SGHTA and CDR2 FQGTGA. The CDR3 is made up of 15 amino acids. The junction had 5 bases not matched to a gene; V was cut back by 2 bases and J by 8 bases. This CDR3 is CASSLWGGQDSPLHF. The CDR3 nucleotides are TGTGCCAGCAGCTTATGGGGGGGACAGGATTCACCCCTCCACTTT. The whole variable domain, filled in from reference TRBV7-3 and TRBJ1-6, reads GAGVSQTPSNKVTEKGKYVELRCDPISGHTALYWYRQSLGQGPEFLIYFQGTGAADDSGLPNDRFFAVRPEGSVSTLKIQRTERGDSAVYLCASSLWGGQDSPLHFGNGTRLTVT.

V and J are TRBV7-2 and TRBJ1-2; 9 bases are shared with TRBD1. Germline CDR1 is SGHTA and CDR2 is FQGNSA. The J segment lost 8 bases and the V segment lost 5 bases, leaving 12 bases of the junction unmatched. The length of the CDR3 is 15 residues. The DNA for the CDR3 is TGTGCCAGCAGCCCCGGGACAGGGAACTGGAAAGGCTACACCTTC. Protein sequence: CASSPGTGNWKGYTF.

V usage is TRBV7-3 and J usage is TRBJ2-3; possible D gene TRBD2, 7 bases. CDR3 size: 16 residues. V dropped 5 bases and J dropped 4 bases, with 19 bases sitting between them. Germline-derived CDR1 and CDR2 are SGHTA and FQGTGA. This CDR3 reads CASSQQTAGAADTQYF. The CDR3 bases are TGTGCCAGCAGCCAACAAACGGCGGGGGCGGCAGATACGCAGTATTTT.

The chain has TRBV28 and TRBJ1-6, with a weak D call TRBD1 (5 bases). Germline V gene lookup returns CDR1 MDHEN and CDR2 SYDVKM. V was pared by 6 bases and J by 13 bases, with 16 bases between. This CDR3 contains 13 residues. CDR3 residues: CASSFRPGSPLHF. CDR3 coding DNA: TGTGCCAGCAGCTTTCGACCAGGGTCCCCCCTCCACTTT.

V usage is TRBV27 and J usage is TRBJ2-2; TRBD1 matches 10 bases. Germline-derived CDR1 and CDR2 are MNHEY and SMNVEV (reference sequence). The trim removed 5 bases at V and 2 bases at J, leaving 2 bases unmatched. The CDR3 length is 15 residues. CDR3 loop: CASSRDRGNTGELFF. DNA for the CDR3: TGTGCCAGCAGTAGGGACAGGGGTAACACCGGGGAGCTGTTTTTT.

This clone has a single count. The V gene is TRBV9, the J gene TRBJ2-7; 9 bases are shared with TRBD1. J lost 7 bases, V lost 5 bases, and 13 bases had no gene match. The length of the CDR3 is 15 residues. CDR1 and CDR2 (germline): SGDLS, YYNGEE. The CDR3 here is CASSPTGTGRWEQYF. In nucleotides, the CDR3 is TGTGCCAGCAGTCCTACCGGGACAGGGAGATGGGAGCAGTACTTC.

The chain joins TRBV19 to TRBJ2-1; no reliable D call. CDR3 length: 14 amino acids. Trimming cost V 0 bases and J 4 bases, with 7 bases left between them. The germline V gene has CDR1 LNHDA and CDR2 SQIVND (reference sequence). The CDR3 DNA is TGTGCCAGTAGTATAGACAGGTCTTACAATGAGCAGTTCTTC. Its protein product is CASSIDRSYNEQFF.

V is TRBV2 and J is TRBJ2-7; D unresolved. Germline V gene data show CDR1 as SNHLY and CDR2 as FYNNEI. CDR3 length: 15 amino acids. V dropped 3 bases and J dropped 4 bases, with 16 bases sitting between them. The CDR3 loop is CASSDELVPRYEQYF. The DNA of the CDR3 is TGTGCCAGCAGTGACGAGCTAGTTCCACGGTACGAGCAGTACTTC.

This clone has only one observation. The chain employs TRBV5-6 and TRBJ1-2; the match to TRBD1 covers 7 bases. The trim removed 2 bases at V and 8 bases at J, leaving 6 bases unmatched. This CDR3 is built from 13 residues. Germline assignment: CDR1 SGHDT and CDR2 YYEEEE. DNA for the CDR3: TGTGCCAGCAGCTTTTTACAGGGGAACGGCTACACCTTC. Translated: CASSFLQGNGYTF.

This chain connects TRBV7-2 to TRBJ2-7, with D perhaps matching TRBD1 (6 bases). Germline values: CDR1 SGHTA, CDR2 FQGNSA. The CDR3 consists of 14 residues. The V end was cut by 4 bases, the J end by 0 bases, with 10 bases between. The CDR3 DNA reads as TGTGCCAGCAGCTCACGACAGGTCTCCTACGAGCAGTACTTC. Translated, it gives CASSSRQVSYEQYF. The whole variable domain, remainder taken from reference TRBV7-2 and TRBJ2-7, is GAGVSQSPSNKVTEKGKDVELRCDPISGHTALYWYRQSLGQGLEFLIYFQGNSAPDKSGLPSDRFSAERTGGSVSTLTIQRTQQEDSAVYLCASSSRQVSYEQYFGPGTRLTVT.